Presented here are 8 T cell receptor beta chains from one specimen sequenced in a study of OX40 agonist ivuxolimab in advanced cancers. Repertoires were generated with immunoSEQ multiplex PCR, while TCRdb's copy carries only in-frame clones and drops some. In the table there are about 75,000 clones, roughly 84% of which are singletons. The material was CD4+ or CD8+ T cells sorted from blood, obtained in a trial of the OX40 agonist ivuxolimab. Receptors originate from an adult with an advanced solid tumor such as melanoma, head and neck, liver or kidney cancer.

The V call is TRBV4-1, the J call TRBJ2-5, with D uncertain. The ends were cut back, 3 bases at V and 4 bases at J, with 15 bases in the middle. Per germline, CDR1 MGHRA and CDR2 YSYEKL. The CDR3 totals 15 residues. In DNA form, the CDR3 reads TGCGCCAGCAGCCACGGGCCCGGGCTAGGAGAGACCCAGTACTTC. This translates into CASSHGPGLGETQYF.

This clone came up once. The rearrangement joins TRBV7-9 to TRBJ1-4, with TRBD1 identical over 7 bases. This CDR3 comprises 15 residues. With V trimmed by 5 bases and J by 6 bases, 9 bases remained unmatched. The V gene's germline CDR1 is SEHNR and CDR2 FQNEAQ (reference sequence). The CDR3 DNA follows: TGTGCCAGCAGCACGGACAGGATAAGGGATGAAAAACTGTTTTTT. It translates to CASSTDRIRDEKLFF.

This clone was found a few times. V is TRBV27 and J is TRBJ1-6; maybe TRBD1 (5 bases). Germline V gene lookup returns CDR1 MNHEY and CDR2 SMNVEV (reference sequence). Trimming cost V 6 bases and J 2 bases, with 20 bases left between them. The CDR3 spans 18 residues. The CDR3 nucleotides are TGTGCCAGCAGGCCGAACTGGGGAGGGGACGCCTATAATTCACCCCTCCACTTT. Translating it yields CASRPNWGGDAYNSPLHF.

V usage is TRBV5-4 and J usage is TRBJ2-7; 9 nucleotides align to TRBD1. This CDR3 has 16 amino acids. Trimming removed 3 bases from V and 2 bases from J; junction bases left unmatched: 9. CDR1 is SGHNT, CDR2 YYREEE, per germline (reference sequence). The CDR3 here is CASSSLDRGLTYEQYF. The DNA for the CDR3 is TGTGCCAGCAGCTCGTTGGACAGGGGTCTTACCTACGAGCAGTACTTC.

The chain couples TRBV6-5 to TRBJ1-2; 8 bases map to TRBD1. The germline V gene has CDR1 MNHEY and CDR2 SVGAGI. V was clipped by 6 bases and J by 3 bases; unmatched bases: 6. This CDR3 is built from 14 residues. The CDR3 spells CASRAGTGHYGYTF. CDR3 DNA: TGTGCCAGCAGAGCCGGGACAGGCCACTATGGCTACACCTTC.

The chain employs TRBV27 and TRBJ2-5, with D perhaps TRBD2 (6 bases). V was pared by 3 bases and J by 3 bases, with 14 bases between. The germline gives CDR1 MNHEY, CDR2 SMNVEV (reference sequence). The CDR3 has 15 residues. CDR3 loop: CASSFWASAEETQYF. DNA for the CDR3: TGTGCCAGCAGTTTTTGGGCTAGCGCTGAAGAGACCCAGTACTTC.

This clone was observed once. The V call is TRBV4-2, the J call TRBJ2-5, with a weak D call TRBD2 (6 bases). This CDR3 is 17 amino acids long. Germline loops: CDR1 LGHNA, CDR2 YNFKEQ. V lost 1 base to trimming and J lost 5 bases, with 20 bases between them. The CDR3 sequence is CASSQGTAGRRIETQYF. For the CDR3, the DNA is TGTGCCAGCAGCCAAGGAACCGCGGGACGCAGAATCGAGACCCAGTACTTC.

This clone came up once. The chain's CDR3 is CASKRDAEETQYF. In nucleotides, the CDR3 is TGTGCCTCTAAAAGGGACGCAGAAGAGACCCAGTACTTC. The J gene is TRBJ2-5, the V gene TRBV19, with D possibly being TRBD1 or TRBD2 (5 bases each). CDR3 length equals 13 residues. Germline V lookup: CDR1 LNHDA, CDR2 SQIVND (reference sequence). V was cut by 11 bases and J by 3 bases, with 16 bases left in between.